This entry describes one T cell receptor (beta chain). Its antigen is not known. The table came from immunoSEQ multiplex PCR; TCRdb's copy has only in-frame clones and leaves some out. The data hold approximately 76,000 clones, with more than 85% observed a single time. These data come from a study of a mutant IDH1 vaccine in newly diagnosed glioma. In the study overall: Patients received vaccination from 4-6 weeks after radiotherapy alone, or with temozolomide cycles.

As to time point: week 5, during vaccination. In the vaccine, a single dose held 300 ug of the mutant IDH1 20-mer peptide, along with topical imiquimod. V was pared by 1 base and J by 6 bases, with 9 bases of the junction left unmatched. The CDR3 sequence is 17 residues long. CDR1 SGHRS and CDR2 YFSETQ come from the germline V gene. V is TRBV5-1 and J is TRBJ2-1; 11 bases map to TRBD2. The specimen comprised PBMCs, sampled from a glioma patient whose treatment included an IDH1 peptide vaccine. The TCR was taken from a woman in her forties or fifties with glioma. As DNA, the CDR3 is TGCGCCAGCAGCTTGCCCCTACTAGCGGGAGTTGGCAATGAGCAGTTCTTC. This translates into CASSLPLLAGVGNEQFF.